The source of this TCR beta chain is a study of cytomegalovirus exposure and HLA in healthy donors. Study results and caveats: Accurate predictions that matched the HLA-A and HLA-B alleles of most subjects were reportedly made from TCR beta sequences. Several V segments, TRBV6-2 and TRBV6-3 among them, could not be told apart and were dropped.

PCR was performed using 60 Vbeta and 13 Jbeta primers. In the source study's methods: Later reanalysis found approximately 80 million unique TCR beta chains, about 11 million of them shared. Assay: immunoSEQ multiplex PCR; the TCRdb copy retains only in-frame clones and omits some. D and trimming come from the DNA, and the V and J calls and clone size come from that table. The sample contains approximately 150,000 clones, roughly 80% of which appear only once. The CDR3 length is 14 residues. Germline values: CDR1 MGHDK, CDR2 SYGVNS. The trim removed 2 bases at V and 4 bases at J, leaving 1 base unmatched. In its sample, this clone was seen a few times. Its antigen is undetermined.

This TCR derives from a woman aged 18-35 years in good health and CMV-seropositive. This chain joins TRBV25-1 and TRBJ1-2, with 10 bases identical to TRBD1. Material: PBMCs. The CDR3: CASSEGQGVYGYTF. The CDR3 nucleotides are TGTGCCAGCAGTGAAGGACAGGGGGTCTATGGCTACACCTTC.